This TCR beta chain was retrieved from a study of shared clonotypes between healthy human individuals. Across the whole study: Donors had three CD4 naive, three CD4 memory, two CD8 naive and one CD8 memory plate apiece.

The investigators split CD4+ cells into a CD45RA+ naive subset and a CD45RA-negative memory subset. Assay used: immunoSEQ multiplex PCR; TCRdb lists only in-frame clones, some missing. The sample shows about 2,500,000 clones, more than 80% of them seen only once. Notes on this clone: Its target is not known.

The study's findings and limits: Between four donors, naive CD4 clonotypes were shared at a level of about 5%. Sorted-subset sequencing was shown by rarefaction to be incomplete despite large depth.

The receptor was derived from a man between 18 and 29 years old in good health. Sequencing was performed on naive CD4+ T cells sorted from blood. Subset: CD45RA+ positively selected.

As DNA, the CDR3 is TGTGCCAGCAGCTTAGTTGCGGTCCAGGAGCAGTTCTTC. This translates into CASSLVAVQEQFF. V and J are TRBV11-3 and TRBJ2-1; D is ambiguous. CDR1 and CDR2 from the germline V gene are SGHNT and YENEEA. Trimming took 1 base from V and 10 from J, leaving 11 bases between them. This CDR3 spans 13 amino acids.